The clone carrying this T cell receptor beta chain turned up a few times. The antigen remains unidentified. Combining a sample-barcoded 5' primer with a J-beta primer mix, a second PCR ran for roughly 6 to 12 cycles. TCRdb itself ran the 5' RACE reads through MiXCR, one entry per CDR3 protein. Of under 1,100,000 distinct CDR3 sequences in the sample, 20% to 25% were seen once. This sample is part of a study of blood T cells in healthy people across ages. Study context: Through template switching, about one barcoded beta molecule was captured per two T cells, as measured in model experiments. General observations from the study: The CMV status of each donor remained undetermined, and this could have confounded shifts in expanded clonotypes.

Germline V gene data show CDR1 as DFQATT and CDR2 as SNEGSKA (reference sequence). The CDR3 loop spans 12 amino acids. V lost 6 bases, J lost 10 bases, and 16 bases lay in between. These data were also filed under a second study, of T cells of mothers and their children.

Input material: blood. The clonotype comes from a girl aged 2 to 9 in good health. The V gene is TRBV20-1, the J gene TRBJ2-1, with a possible D match to TRBD1 (6 bases). The CDR3 loop reads CSATGAGGEQFF. Written as DNA, the CDR3 is TGCAGTGCCACCGGGGCTGGGGGCGAGCAGTTCTTC.